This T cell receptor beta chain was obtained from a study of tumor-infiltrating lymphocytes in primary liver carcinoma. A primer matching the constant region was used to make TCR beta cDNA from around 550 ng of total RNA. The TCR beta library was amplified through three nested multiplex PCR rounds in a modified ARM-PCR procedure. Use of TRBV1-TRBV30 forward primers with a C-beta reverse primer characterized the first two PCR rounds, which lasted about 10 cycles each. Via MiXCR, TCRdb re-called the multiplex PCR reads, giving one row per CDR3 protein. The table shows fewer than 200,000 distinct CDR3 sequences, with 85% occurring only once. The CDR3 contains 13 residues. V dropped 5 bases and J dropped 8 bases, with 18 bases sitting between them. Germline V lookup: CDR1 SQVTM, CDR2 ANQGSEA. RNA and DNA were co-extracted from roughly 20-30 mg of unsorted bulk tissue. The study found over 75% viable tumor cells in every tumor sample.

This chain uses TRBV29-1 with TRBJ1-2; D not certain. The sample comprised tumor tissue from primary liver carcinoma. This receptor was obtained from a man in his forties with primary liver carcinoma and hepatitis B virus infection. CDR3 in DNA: TGCAGCGTTCCAGCGGTCCCGGCGGACGGCTACACCTTC. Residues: CSVPAVPADGYTF.